Shown below are 18 T cell receptor beta chains from a single sample sequenced in a study of T-cell reconstitution after alpha-beta-depleted transplantation in children. The authors prepared the TCRbeta library with unique molecular identifiers. TCRdb called the PCR reads again in MiXCR, with one record for every CDR3 protein. Of around 200,000 distinct CDR3 sequences listed, 6% to 7% are singletons. The material was PBMCs from the stem cell graft donor, obtained from the stem cell graft. The receptors were sampled from a human donor who donated a stem cell graft to a child with Wiskott-Aldrich syndrome.

This clonotype was detected ten times or more. The chain employs TRBV29-1 and TRBJ2-1; D is tentatively TRBD1 or TRBD2 (5 bases each). This CDR3 has 13 residues. Trimming pared 3 bases from V and 3 bases from J, leaving 9 bases between. The germline V gene has CDR1 SQVTM and CDR2 ANQGSEA. CDR3 bases: TGCAGCGTTGATGAGGGGATCTACAATGAGCAGTTCTTC. Residues: CSVDEGIYNEQFF.

This clonotype was seen many times. V gene TRBV12-3 or TRBV12-4 combines with J gene TRBJ2-7, with a weak D call TRBD2 (6 bases). There are 14 residues in the CDR3. Trimming cost V 3 bases and J 4 bases, with 13 bases left between them. The CDR3 reads CASSFVPGTYEQYF. In DNA, the CDR3 is TGTGCCAGCAGTTTCGTTCCAGGGACTTACGAGCAGTACTTC.

The chain is built from TRBV7-9 and TRBJ2-7, with TRBD1 matching 9 bases. The CDR3 has 15 residues. Germline assignment: CDR1 SEHNR and CDR2 FQNEAQ (reference sequence). The V gene end was trimmed by 5 bases and the J gene end by 3 bases; junction bases not matched to a gene: 8. CDR3 nucleotide sequence: TGTGCCAGCAGCAACACCCCGGGACAGGGCTACGAGCAGTACTTC. It is translated as CASSNTPGQGYEQYF.

This clonotype has ten or more counts. The chain's CDR3 is CATGGLAGGLNEQFF. In DNA, the CDR3 is TGTGCCACCGGGGGCCTAGCGGGAGGCCTCAATGAGCAGTTCTTC. The chain carries TRBV24-1 and TRBJ2-1; 11 bases align to TRBD2. Unmatched junction bases numbered 9, after V lost 9 bases and J lost 6 bases. From germline, CDR1 is KGHDR and CDR2 SFDVKD. The CDR3 covers 15 residues.

This clonotype showed up many times. This sequence joins TRBV6-1 and TRBJ2-5, with D perhaps TRBD1 (5 bases). There are 13 residues in the CDR3. Germline V gene sequence: CDR1 MNHNS, CDR2 SASEGT. Trimming removed 6 bases at V and 3 bases at J, with 11 bases between. The CDR3 loop is CASRFQQEETQYF. Written as DNA, the CDR3 is TGTGCCAGCAGGTTTCAACAGGAAGAGACCCAGTACTTC.

This clonotype was picked up many times. The DNA for the CDR3 is TGTGCCAGTAGTATCACAGGACGAGATACGCAGTATTTT. Translated: CASSITGRDTQYF. V is TRBV19 and J is TRBJ2-3; tentative D call: TRBD1 (5 bases). Germline V lookup: CDR1 LNHDA, CDR2 SQIVND (reference sequence). V shed 3 bases and J shed 5 bases, with 9 bases lying between them. CDR3 size: 13 residues.

Comments on this clonotype: One base away lies a much larger clone, so this may be a sequencing read error. This chain uses TRBV20-1 with TRBJ2-3, with D possibly matching TRBD1 (6 bases). Germline V gene data show CDR1 as DFQATT and CDR2 as SNEGSKA (reference sequence). The CDR3 length is 14 residues. In nucleotides, the CDR3 is TGCAGTGCTACACAGCCTGGGGGCACAGATACGCTGTATTTT. This sequence encodes CSATQPGGTDTLYF.

This clonotype was observed a few times. The chain links TRBV11-2 to TRBJ2-7; 15 nucleotides align to TRBD2. Germline CDR1 and CDR2: SGHAT and FQNNGV. Losses at the gene ends were 5 bases for V and 2 bases for J; bases not matched to a gene: 10. The CDR3 runs to 18 residues. CDR3 nucleotide sequence: TGTGCCAGCAGCCTTGGACTAGCGGGAGGGCCTATGGCCTACGAGCAGTACTTC. This sequence encodes CASSLGLAGGPMAYEQYF.

This clonotype occurred many times. This chain uses TRBV6-1 with TRBJ2-3, with 8 bases that match TRBD2. Per the germline V gene, CDR1 is MNHNS and CDR2 is SASEGT. The CDR3 runs 15 residues. J gave up 0 bases and V 7 bases, and 6 bases lay outside the gene matches. For the CDR3, the DNA is TGTGCCAGCACCTACGGGGGGGCGAGCACAGATACGCAGTATTTT. Its translation is CASTYGGASTDTQYF.

The chain links TRBV20-1 to TRBJ1-5; a possible D gene is TRBD1 (6 bases). The V and J ends lost 6 bases and 11 bases respectively, with 29 bases between them. The V gene's germline CDR1 is DFQATT and CDR2 SNEGSKA (reference sequence). The CDR3 runs 16 residues. DNA for the CDR3: TGCAGTGCCGCCCCGTTAATCAGGGGCTTAATCAGGTCCCAGCATTTT. This codes for CSAAPLIRGLIRSQHF.

This clonotype was found a few times. The chain employs TRBV10-3 and TRBJ2-7, with TRBD1 matching over 10 bases. This CDR3 has 14 amino acids. Looked up from germline, CDR1 is ENHRY and CDR2 is SYGVKD. The V segment lost 2 bases and the J segment 2 bases; nucleotides outside the gene matches: 0. Written as DNA, the CDR3 is TGTGCCATCAGTGAGGGGACAGGGGCCTACGAGCAGTACTTC. Translating it yields CAISEGTGAYEQYF.

The sample holds many counts of this clonotype. The rearrangement uses TRBV6-5 and TRBJ2-1; unclear D gene. Trimming pared 9 bases from V and 0 bases from J, leaving 21 bases between. CDR3 size: 17 residues. Germline V lookup: CDR1 MNHEY, CDR2 SVGAGI. CDR3 in DNA: TGTGCCAGTTCGAGGTCGACGGTGACGGGCTCCTACAATGAGCAGTTCTTC. Residues: CASSRSTVTGSYNEQFF.

This clonotype was seen repeatedly, ten times or more. The J gene is TRBJ2-5, the V gene TRBV10-3; tentatively, D is TRBD1 or TRBD2 (6 bases each). CDR3 size: 13 residues. The V end lost 8 bases, the J end lost 5 bases, and 15 bases lay between the germline ends. Germline V lookup: CDR1 ENHRY, CDR2 SYGVKD. CDR3 DNA: TGTGCCATCGCTGGAACAGGGAGGGAGACCCAGTACTTC. Protein: CAIAGTGRETQYF.

At least ten counts were recorded for this clonotype. This chain joins TRBV6-4 and TRBJ2-2; 7 nucleotides agree with TRBD2. Per germline, CDR1 MRHNA and CDR2 SNTAGT. The CDR3 is 15 residues long. The J segment lost 1 base and the V segment lost 2 bases, leaving 1 base of the junction unmatched. This CDR3 is CASSDIAGNTGELFF. The CDR3 region has the DNA TGTGCCAGCAGTGACATAGCGGGGAACACCGGGGAGCTGTTTTTT.

This clonotype was counted ten times or more. The chain joins TRBV12-3 or TRBV12-4 to TRBJ1-1; D is undetermined. The CDR3 totals 13 residues. Trimming pared 6 bases from V and 10 bases from J, leaving 18 bases between. The CDR3: CASSSLSVPGAFF. The CDR3 bases are TGTGCCAGCAGCAGCCTTTCAGTGCCCGGAGCTTTCTTT.

This clonotype was picked up many times. The gene calls are TRBV29-1 and TRBJ2-5, with 14 bases identical to TRBD2. The CDR3 runs to 17 residues. Per germline, CDR1 SQVTM and CDR2 ANQGSEA. Trimming took 5 bases from V and 5 from J; bases not matched to a gene: 13. The chain's CDR3 is CSVTQGWTSGRSETQYF. CDR3 coding DNA: TGCAGCGTTACCCAAGGGTGGACTAGCGGGAGGTCGGAGACCCAGTACTTC.

Ten or more counts support this clonotype. The gene calls are TRBV24-1 and TRBJ2-7; 7 bases line up with TRBD2. Unmatched junction bases numbered 3, after V lost 5 bases and J lost 6 bases. This CDR3 is built from 12 residues. The germline V gene encodes CDR1 KGHDR and CDR2 SFDVKD. The CDR3 region is CATSAPGGEQYF. In DNA form, the CDR3 reads TGTGCCACCAGTGCCCCGGGGGGCGAGCAGTACTTC.

This clonotype was seen a few times. V and J are TRBV30 and TRBJ1-1; no reliable D call. The V end was cut by 5 bases, the J end by 0 bases, with 22 bases between. There are 17 residues in the CDR3. Germline assignment: CDR1 GTSNPN and CDR2 SVGIG (reference sequence). CDR3 DNA sequence: TGTGCCTGGCATCGACCTATTGGAGGGTTTATGAACACTGAAGCTTTCTTT. Translating it yields CAWHRPIGGFMNTEAFF.